The clone carrying this T cell receptor (beta chain) has a handful of counts. Antigen unknown. Using immunoSEQ multiplex PCR, the repertoire was profiled, and TCRdb retains in-frame clones only, with some absent. The top ten clones hold around 6.7% of a sample with 200,000 or so clones, about 80% of them seen once. After removal of 5 bases from V and 8 bases from J, the junction contained 8 bases not matched to a gene. The CDR3 length is 13 residues. Per the germline V gene, CDR1 is MGHDK and CDR2 is SYGVNS. The sample comes from a study of cytomegalovirus exposure and HLA in healthy donors. Study-wide results and limits: Associated with cytomegalovirus, according to the listing, were around 170 TCR beta chains. Most TCR sequences proved rare, with some public TCRs found in many donors.

While the first cohort had hundreds of subjects, the donors belonged to the separate validation cohort of over a hundred subjects. The chain couples TRBV25-1 to TRBJ2-7, with 8 bases that match TRBD2. This TCR was recovered from a man between 18 and 29 years old in good health and CMV-seropositive. The sequenced sample was PBMCs. The CDR3 is CASSRSTSGKQYF. CDR3 sequence (DNA): TGTGCCAGCAGTCGTTCCACTAGCGGAAAGCAGTACTTC.